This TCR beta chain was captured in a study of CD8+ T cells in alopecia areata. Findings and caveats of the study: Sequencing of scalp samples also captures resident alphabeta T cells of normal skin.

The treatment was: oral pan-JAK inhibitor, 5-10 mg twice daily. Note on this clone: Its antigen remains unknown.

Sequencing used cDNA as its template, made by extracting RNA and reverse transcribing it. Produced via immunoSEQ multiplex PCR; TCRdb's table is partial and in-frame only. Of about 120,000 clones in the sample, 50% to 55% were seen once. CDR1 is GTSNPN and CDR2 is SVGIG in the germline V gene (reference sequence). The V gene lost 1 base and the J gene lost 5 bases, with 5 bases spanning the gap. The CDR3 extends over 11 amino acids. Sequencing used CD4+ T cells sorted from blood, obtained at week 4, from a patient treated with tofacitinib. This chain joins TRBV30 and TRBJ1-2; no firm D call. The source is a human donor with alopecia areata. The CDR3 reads CAWSGWYGYTF. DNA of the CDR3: TGTGCCTGGAGTGGGTGGTATGGCTACACCTTC.